This record looks at one T cell receptor (beta chain) sequence and its context. Its antigen remains unknown. The data stem from a study of T cells after yellow fever vaccination. Broader study findings: Post-booster repertoires contained most primary-vaccination clones again (around 97% CD4, around 88% CD8).

MiXCR, run by TCRdb on the 5' RACE reads, gives a single entry per CDR3 protein. The sample yields fewer than 400,000 distinct CDR3 sequences, about 10% seen once. The germline V and J ends were trimmed by 3 bases and 7 bases, with 22 bases remaining between them. The CDR3 loop spans 17 amino acids. The germline V gene has CDR1 SGHDT and CDR2 YYEEEE. V usage is TRBV5-6 and J usage is TRBJ2-2; D assignment may be TRBD1 or TRBD2 (6 bases each). This TCR came from a man younger than 35 who received the YFV17D yellow fever vaccine. The sequencing here drew on CD4+ T cells sorted from PBMCs, taken 45 days after the yellow fever booster vaccination. The CDR3 loop reads CASSSGDTSRGGGELFF. Written as DNA, the CDR3 is TGTGCCAGCAGCTCGGGGGACACTAGCCGAGGAGGCGGGGAGCTGTTTTTT.